This TCR beta chain comes out of a study of early stage breast cancer tumors. V lost 0 bases, J lost 10 bases, and 12 bases lay in between. Germline V CDR1 and CDR2: GTSNPN, SVGIG (reference sequence). CDR3 length equals 12 residues. Method: immunoSEQ multiplex PCR; TCRdb's copy keeps in-frame clones and lacks some. The data show roughly 57,000 clones, about 89% seen once. The chain carries TRBV30 and TRBJ1-1; maybe TRBD1 (6 bases). The TCR originated in a person between 65 and 80 years old with breast cancer. Input material: blood. CDR3 nucleotide sequence: TGTGCCTGGAGTGTGGGGGAGGGGGGAGCTTTCTTT. This encodes CAWSVGEGGAFF.